This paragraph reports one TCR beta chain. The data were obtained in a study of T-cell reconstitution after alpha-beta-depleted transplantation in children. CDR3 length: 14 amino acids. V dropped 3 bases and J dropped 10 bases, with 13 bases sitting between them. Unique molecular identifiers were built into the TCRbeta library. Via MiXCR, TCRdb re-called the PCR reads, giving one row per CDR3 protein. The data contain some 500,000 distinct CDR3 sequences, 15% to 20% of them singletons. The sample in question was PBMCs from the stem cell graft donor, obtained from the stem cell graft. The receptor comes from a human donor who donated a stem cell graft to a child with acute lymphoblastic leukemia. V and J are TRBV12-3 or TRBV12-4 and TRBJ1-6; tentative D call: TRBD1 (5 bases). CDR3 nucleotide sequence: TGTGCCAGCAGTTTGGGACGGGGCTGGTCACCCCTCCACTTT. Amino acids: CASSLGRGWSPLHF.